This TCR beta chain originates from a study of cytomegalovirus exposure and HLA in healthy donors. The protocol was immunoSEQ multiplex PCR, while the TCRdb copy is restricted to in-frame clones and leaves out a portion. This table has 150,000 to 200,000 clones, about 88% appearing once. A roughly 120-subject validation cohort, separate from the approximately 670-subject first cohort, supplied the donors. Study results and limitations: TCR clusters originating in the first cohort tended to co-occur in the roughly 130 validation repertoires, according to a later analysis. Reports credit the classifier with highly specific, highly sensitive diagnosis of cytomegalovirus status.

This clone has only a few counts. Its specificity is not known. V shed 4 bases and J 5 bases; nucleotides not matched to a gene: 12. From germline, CDR1 is SGHRS and CDR2 YFSETQ. CDR3 length: 16 amino acids. V usage is TRBV5-1 and J usage is TRBJ1-1; 9 bases agree with TRBD1. The clonotype originates from a woman between 18 and 29 years old in good health and CMV-seronegative. Sequencing used PBMCs. The CDR3 region is CASSNGYTGTGTEAFF. CDR3 sequence (DNA): TGCGCCAGCAGCAACGGCTACACCGGGACAGGGACTGAAGCTTTCTTT.